Listed below are T cell receptor beta chains from one sample, sequenced in a study of blood T cell repertoires in COVID-19. Profiling relied on immunoSEQ multiplex PCR, and the TCRdb table lists in-frame clones only, not all of them. This sample carries roughly 250,000 clones, roughly 86% of them seen once, and the ten largest clones take 2.5% to 3.5%. Specimen: PBMCs or T cells enriched from blood (not recorded which). The receptor set was obtained from a woman between 35 and 50 years old with acute COVID-19. CDR3s include the opening cysteine and the closing phenylalanine or tryptophan. Each record gives: clone size, J gene, V gene, D gene, CDR3 protein, CDR3 DNA. D genes are given only for firm matches. A row's size may be missing; if present it is once, few, many or a size class.

clone size: once
J gene: TRBJ2-1
V gene: TRBV5-1
D gene: TRBD2
CDR3 protein: CASSLGLAVAEQFF
CDR3 DNA: TGCGCCAGCAGCTTGGGCCTAGCGGTCGCTGAGCAGTTCTTC

clone size: NA
J gene: TRBJ1-1
V gene: TRBV6-5
D gene: NA
CDR3 protein: CASSYPRGDTEAFF
CDR3 DNA: TGTGCCAGCAGTTACCCCAGGGGTGACACTGAAGCTTTCTTT

clone size: NA
J gene: TRBJ2-1
V gene: TRBV5-1
D gene: TRBD1
CDR3 protein: CASSLEDRGSDEQFF
CDR3 DNA: TGCGCCAGCAGCTTGGAGGACAGGGGGTCCGATGAGCAGTTCTTC

clone size: once
J gene: TRBJ1-5
V gene: TRBV7-9
D gene: NA
CDR3 protein: CASSLVGDKEGDQPQHF
CDR3 DNA: TGTGCCAGCAGCTTAGTAGGGGACAAGGAAGGGGATCAGCCCCAGCATTTT

clone size: NA
J gene: TRBJ1-4
V gene: TRBV5-1
D gene: NA
CDR3 protein: CASSLAPGGGFNEKLFF
CDR3 DNA: TGCGCCAGCAGCTTGGCCCCTGGGGGCGGGTTTAATGAAAAACTGTTTTTT

clone size: once
J gene: TRBJ2-7
V gene: TRBV2
D gene: NA
CDR3 protein: CASSEPSYEQYF
CDR3 DNA: TGTGCCAGCAGTGAACCATCCTACGAGCAGTACTTC

clone size: NA
J gene: TRBJ2-1
V gene: TRBV11-3
D gene: NA
CDR3 protein: CASSPSSYNEQFF
CDR3 DNA: TGTGCCAGCAGCCCGAGCTCCTACAATGAGCAGTTCTTC

clone size: once
J gene: TRBJ1-1
V gene: TRBV10-3
D gene: TRBD1
CDR3 protein: CAISGSGGTTEAFF
CDR3 DNA: TGTGCCATCAGTGGTTCAGGGGGTACCACTGAAGCTTTCTTT

clone size: NA
J gene: TRBJ2-3
V gene: TRBV7-3
D gene: TRBD1
CDR3 protein: CASSPGQASTDTQYF
CDR3 DNA: TGTGCCAGCAGCCCAGGACAGGCTAGCACAGATACGCAGTATTTT

clone size: NA
J gene: TRBJ2-5
V gene: TRBV5-4
D gene: NA
CDR3 protein: CASSLELADSQETQYF
CDR3 DNA: TGTGCCAGCAGCTTGGAATTAGCGGACTCCCAAGAGACCCAGTACTTC

clone size: NA
J gene: TRBJ2-3
V gene: TRBV5-1
D gene: TRBD2
CDR3 protein: CASTIAGSTDTQYF
CDR3 DNA: TGCGCCAGCACGATAGCGGGTAGCACAGATACGCAGTATTTT

clone size: few
J gene: TRBJ1-2
V gene: TRBV15
D gene: NA
CDR3 protein: CATSRAQGTDGYTF
CDR3 DNA: TGTGCCACCAGCAGAGCTCAGGGGACCGATGGCTACACCTTC

clone size: NA
J gene: TRBJ1-5
V gene: TRBV2
D gene: NA
CDR3 protein: CASSRQGGYQPQHF
CDR3 DNA: TGTGCCAGCTCACGGCAGGGAGGTTACCAGCCCCAGCATTTT

clone size: NA
J gene: TRBJ2-5
V gene: TRBV4-1
D gene: TRBD1
CDR3 protein: CASSQAGTGDGETQYF
CDR3 DNA: TGCGCCAGCAGCCAAGCCGGGACAGGGGATGGGGAGACCCAGTACTTC

clone size: once
J gene: TRBJ1-5
V gene: TRBV5-1
D gene: TRBD1
CDR3 protein: CASSPDREYQPQHF
CDR3 DNA: TGCGCCAGCAGCCCGGACAGGGAGTATCAGCCCCAGCATTTT

clone size: NA
J gene: TRBJ2-7
V gene: TRBV19
D gene: TRBD1
CDR3 protein: CASSRTGQGEQYF
CDR3 DNA: TGTGCCAGTAGCAGGACAGGGCAGGGCGAGCAGTACTTC

clone size: NA
J gene: TRBJ2-1
V gene: TRBV11-2
D gene: TRBD2
CDR3 protein: CASSPGSGAGAQFF
CDR3 DNA: TGTGCCAGCAGCCCAGGGTCGGGTGCGGGAGCGCAGTTCTTC

clone size: NA
J gene: TRBJ1-1
V gene: TRBV19
D gene: NA
CDR3 protein: CASSVGQLNTEAFF
CDR3 DNA: TGTGCCAGTAGCGTCGGACAGCTGAACACTGAAGCTTTCTTT

clone size: once
J gene: TRBJ2-3
V gene: TRBV15
D gene: TRBD2
CDR3 protein: CATSKIAGGSTDTQYF
CDR3 DNA: TGTGCCACCAGCAAGATAGCGGGAGGGAGCACAGATACGCAGTATTTT

clone size: NA
J gene: TRBJ1-5
V gene: TRBV7-2
D gene: NA
CDR3 protein: CASSLSTNNQPQHF
CDR3 DNA: TGTGCCAGCAGCTTAAGCACGAACAATCAGCCCCAGCATTTT

clone size: once
J gene: TRBJ1-1
V gene: TRBV11-3
D gene: TRBD1
CDR3 protein: CASSPMFGTGLNTEAFF
CDR3 DNA: TGTGCCAGCAGCCCAATGTTTGGGACAGGGTTGAACACTGAAGCTTTCTTT

clone size: NA
J gene: TRBJ2-2
V gene: TRBV10-3
D gene: TRBD2
CDR3 protein: CAISESAGGSAAGELFF
CDR3 DNA: TGTGCCATCAGTGAGTCTGCGGGAGGGTCGGCGGCCGGGGAGCTGTTTTTT

clone size: NA
J gene: TRBJ1-3
V gene: TRBV4-1
D gene: NA
CDR3 protein: CASSQEPTGNSGNTIYF
CDR3 DNA: TGCGCCAGCAGCCAAGAACCTACAGGAAACTCTGGAAACACCATATATTTT

clone size: NA
J gene: TRBJ1-1
V gene: TRBV6-5
D gene: NA
CDR3 protein: CASNRVLEAFF
CDR3 DNA: TGTGCCAGCAACCGCGTTCTCGAAGCTTTCTTT

clone size: NA
J gene: TRBJ1-2
V gene: TRBV5-1
D gene: TRBD1
CDR3 protein: CASSGRQGANYGYTF
CDR3 DNA: TGCGCCAGCAGCGGAAGACAGGGGGCGAACTATGGCTACACCTTC

clone size: NA
J gene: TRBJ1-2
V gene: TRBV2
D gene: TRBD1
CDR3 protein: CASSDGQGELGDYGYTF
CDR3 DNA: TGTGCCAGCAGCGACGGACAGGGGGAATTAGGAGACTATGGCTACACCTTC

clone size: once
J gene: TRBJ2-6
V gene: TRBV11-2
D gene: TRBD2
CDR3 protein: CASSSGLAALLPGANVLTF
CDR3 DNA: TGTGCCAGCAGCTCCGGACTAGCGGCTCTCCTCCCTGGGGCCAACGTCCTGACTTTC

clone size: NA
J gene: TRBJ1-1
V gene: TRBV19
D gene: NA
CDR3 protein: CASSLRGITEAFF
CDR3 DNA: TGTGCCAGTAGCCTCCGGGGGATTACTGAAGCTTTCTTT

clone size: NA
J gene: TRBJ1-1
V gene: TRBV13
D gene: NA
CDR3 protein: CASPTGGINTEAFF
CDR3 DNA: TGTGCCAGCCCCACGGGAGGGATTAATACTGAAGCTTTCTTT

clone size: NA
J gene: TRBJ1-2
V gene: TRBV6-5
D gene: TRBD1
CDR3 protein: CASRPTGTGDGYTF
CDR3 DNA: TGTGCCAGCAGGCCTACCGGGACAGGGGATGGCTACACCTTC

clone size: NA
J gene: TRBJ2-4
V gene: TRBV21-1
D gene: NA
CDR3 protein: CATGTGIAKNIQYF
CDR3 DNA: TGTGCCACCGGGACAGGGATAGCCAAAAACATTCAGTACTTC

clone size: NA
J gene: TRBJ1-3
V gene: TRBV6-1
D gene: TRBD1
CDR3 protein: CASSEAPWTGAGNTIYF
CDR3 DNA: TGTGCCAGCAGTGAAGCCCCCTGGACAGGAGCTGGAAACACCATATATTTT

clone size: NA
J gene: TRBJ2-7
V gene: TRBV2
D gene: TRBD2
CDR3 protein: CASRGLAGGFDEQYF
CDR3 DNA: TGTGCCAGCAGGGGACTAGCGGGAGGTTTCGACGAGCAGTACTTC

clone size: once
J gene: TRBJ2-5
V gene: TRBV7-8
D gene: TRBD2
CDR3 protein: CASSRGLAYEETQYF
CDR3 DNA: TGTGCCAGCAGCAGGGGACTAGCGTACGAAGAGACCCAGTACTTC

clone size: NA
J gene: TRBJ2-1
V gene: TRBV3-1/TRBV3-2
D gene: TRBD2
CDR3 protein: CASSQERGRANEQFF
CDR3 DNA: TGTGCCAGCAGCCAAGAACGCGGGAGGGCCAATGAGCAGTTCTTC

clone size: NA
J gene: TRBJ2-1
V gene: TRBV11-3
D gene: TRBD2
CDR3 protein: CASSKMSGNYNEQFF
CDR3 DNA: TGTGCCAGCAGCAAAATGAGCGGGAACTACAATGAGCAGTTCTTC

clone size: NA
J gene: TRBJ2-7
V gene: TRBV20-1
D gene: NA
CDR3 protein: CSARSVEQYF
CDR3 DNA: TGCAGTGCTAGGTCGGTAGAGCAGTACTTC

clone size: few
J gene: TRBJ2-7
V gene: TRBV19
D gene: TRBD1
CDR3 protein: CASSILLPGQRSYEQYF
CDR3 DNA: TGTGCCAGTAGTATCCTCCTGCCGGGACAGAGGTCCTACGAGCAGTACTTC

clone size: NA
J gene: TRBJ1-2
V gene: TRBV5-8
D gene: NA
CDR3 protein: CASSLPGTFYGYTF
CDR3 DNA: TGTGCCAGCAGCCTGCCAGGGACTTTTTATGGCTACACCTTC

clone size: NA
J gene: TRBJ2-2
V gene: TRBV25-1
D gene: NA
CDR3 protein: CASSVLRGTGELFF
CDR3 DNA: TGTGCCAGCAGTGTACTCAGGGGAACCGGGGAGCTGTTTTTT